This TCR beta chain was captured in a study of T-cell memory formation after mild COVID-19. Overall study: Largely, TCR clusters stayed within a single donor.

In this sample, this clonotype turned up many times. Its target is not known. V gave up 0 bases and J gave up 5 bases, with 16 bases separating them. CDR3 size: 16 residues. CDR1 is LGHNA and CDR2 is YSLEER in the germline V gene. Study-wide results and caveats: Clones shrinking from day 15 to 85 showed even CD4/CD8 mixes; later expanders tilted CD4+.

Each CDR3 protein is one row after TCRdb ran MiXCR on the 5' RACE reads. The sample lists just over 350,000 distinct CDR3 sequences, approximately 15% seen once, with about 22% in the top ten. This sequence originates from a man between 18 and 35 years old who had mild COVID-19 (a few samples of this study predate the infection). Cell type and time point are not known. What was sequenced was PBMCs or a T cell subset sorted from them (not recorded which). The chain recombines TRBV4-3 with TRBJ1-1; D ambiguous. The CDR3 reads CASSQDRRQTRTEAFF. The CDR3 DNA reads as TGCGCCAGCAGCCAAGATCGTCGGCAGACTAGGACTGAAGCTTTCTTT.